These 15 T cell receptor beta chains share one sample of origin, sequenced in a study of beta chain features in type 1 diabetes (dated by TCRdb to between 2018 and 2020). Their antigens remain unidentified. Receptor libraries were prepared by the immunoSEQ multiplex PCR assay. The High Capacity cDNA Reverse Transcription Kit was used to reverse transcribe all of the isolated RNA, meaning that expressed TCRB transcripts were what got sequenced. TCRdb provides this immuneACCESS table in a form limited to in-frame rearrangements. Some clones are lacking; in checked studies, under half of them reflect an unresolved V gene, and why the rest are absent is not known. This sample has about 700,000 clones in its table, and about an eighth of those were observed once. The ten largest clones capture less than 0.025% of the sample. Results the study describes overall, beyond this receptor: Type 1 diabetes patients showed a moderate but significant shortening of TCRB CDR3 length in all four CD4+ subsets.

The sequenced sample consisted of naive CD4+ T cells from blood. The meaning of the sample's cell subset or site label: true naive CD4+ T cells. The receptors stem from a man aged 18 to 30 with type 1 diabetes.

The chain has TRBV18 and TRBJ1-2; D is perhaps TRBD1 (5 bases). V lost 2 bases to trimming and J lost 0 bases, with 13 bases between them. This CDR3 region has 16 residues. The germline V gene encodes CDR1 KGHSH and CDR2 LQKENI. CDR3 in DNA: TGTGCCAGCTCACCAGCCACAGGCGAGGCTAACTATGGCTACACCTTC. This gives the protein CASSPATGEANYGYTF.

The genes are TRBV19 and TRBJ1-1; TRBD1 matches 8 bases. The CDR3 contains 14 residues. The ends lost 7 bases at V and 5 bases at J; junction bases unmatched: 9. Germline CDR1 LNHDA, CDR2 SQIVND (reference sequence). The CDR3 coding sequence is TGTGCCAGTAATCAGGGGGCGGAGGAAACTGAAGCTTTCTTT. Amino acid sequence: CASNQGAEETEAFF.

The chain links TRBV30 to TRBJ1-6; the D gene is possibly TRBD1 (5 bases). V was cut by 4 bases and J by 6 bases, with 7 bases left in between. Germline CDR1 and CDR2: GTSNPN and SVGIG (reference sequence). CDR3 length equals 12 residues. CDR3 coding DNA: TGTGCCTGGATTGGGGGTAATTCACCCCTCCACTTT. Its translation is CAWIGGNSPLHF.

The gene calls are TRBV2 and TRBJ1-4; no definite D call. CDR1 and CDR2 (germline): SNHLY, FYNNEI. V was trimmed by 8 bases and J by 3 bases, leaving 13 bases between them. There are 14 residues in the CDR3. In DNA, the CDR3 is TGTGCCAGCCAAAGGGCGTTGGCTAATGAAAAACTGTTTTTT. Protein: CASQRALANEKLFF.

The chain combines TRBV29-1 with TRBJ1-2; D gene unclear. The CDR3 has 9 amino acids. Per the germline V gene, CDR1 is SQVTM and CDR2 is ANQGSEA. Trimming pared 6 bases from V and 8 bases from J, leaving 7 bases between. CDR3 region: CSVTPGYTF. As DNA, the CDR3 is TGCAGCGTCACGCCGGGCTACACCTTC. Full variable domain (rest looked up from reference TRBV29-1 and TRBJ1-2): SAVISQKPSRDICQRGTSLTIQCQVDSQVTMMFWYRQQPGQSLTLIATANQGSEATYESGFVIDKFPISRPNLTFSTLTVSNMSPEDSSIYLCSVTPGYTFGSGTRLTVV.

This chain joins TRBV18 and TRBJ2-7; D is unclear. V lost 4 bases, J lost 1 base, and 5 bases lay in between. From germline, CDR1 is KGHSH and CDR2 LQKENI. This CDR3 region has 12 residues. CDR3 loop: CASSRGSYEQYF. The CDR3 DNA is TGTGCCAGCTCACGGGGTTCCTACGAGCAGTACTTC.

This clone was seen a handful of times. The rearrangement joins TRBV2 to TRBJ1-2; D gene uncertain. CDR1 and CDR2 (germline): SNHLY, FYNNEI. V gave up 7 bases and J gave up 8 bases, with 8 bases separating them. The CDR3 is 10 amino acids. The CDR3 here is CASIGRGYTF. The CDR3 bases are TGTGCCAGCATTGGCCGGGGCTACACCTTC.

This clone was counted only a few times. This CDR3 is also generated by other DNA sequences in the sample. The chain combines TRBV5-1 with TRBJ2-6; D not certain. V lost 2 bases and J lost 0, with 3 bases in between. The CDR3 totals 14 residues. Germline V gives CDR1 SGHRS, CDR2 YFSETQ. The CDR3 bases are TGCGCCAGCAGCTTCTCCTCTGGGGCCAACGTCCTGACTTTC. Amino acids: CASSFSSGANVLTF.

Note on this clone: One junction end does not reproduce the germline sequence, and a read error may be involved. The CDR3: CASSLGGGSTNEKLLF. The CDR3 DNA sequence: TGTGCCAGCAGCTTGGGAGGGGGATCAACTAATGAAAAACTGCTTTTT. This sequence joins TRBV7-6 and TRBJ1-4, with D possibly TRBD1 on 6 matching bases. This CDR3 region has 16 residues. Germline values: CDR1 SGHVS, CDR2 FNYEAQ.

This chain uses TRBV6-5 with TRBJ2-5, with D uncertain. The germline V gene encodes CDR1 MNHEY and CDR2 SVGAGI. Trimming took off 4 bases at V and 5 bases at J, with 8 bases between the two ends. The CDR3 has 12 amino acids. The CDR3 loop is CASSSPLETQYF. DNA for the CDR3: TGTGCCAGCAGTTCCCCCCTGGAGACCCAGTACTTC.

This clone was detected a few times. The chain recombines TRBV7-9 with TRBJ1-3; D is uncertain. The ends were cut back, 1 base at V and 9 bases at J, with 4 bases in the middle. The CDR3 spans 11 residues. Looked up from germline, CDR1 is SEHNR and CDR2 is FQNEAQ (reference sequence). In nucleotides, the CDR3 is TGTGCCAGCAGCTTAGAAGGCACCATATATTTT. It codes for CASSLEGTIYF. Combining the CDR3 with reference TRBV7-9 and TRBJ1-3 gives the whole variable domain DTGVSQNPRHKITKRGQNVTFRCDPISEHNRLYWYRQTLGQGPEFLTYFQNEAQLEKSRLLSDRFSAERPKGSFSTLEIQRTEQGDSAMYLCASSLEGTIYFGEGSWLTVV.

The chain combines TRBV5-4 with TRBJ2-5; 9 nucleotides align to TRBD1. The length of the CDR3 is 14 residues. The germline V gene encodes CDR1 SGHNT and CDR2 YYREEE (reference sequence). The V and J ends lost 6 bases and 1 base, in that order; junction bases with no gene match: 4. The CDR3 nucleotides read TGTGCCAGCAAGGGGACAGGGACCCAAGAGACCCAGTACTTC. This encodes CASKGTGTQETQYF.

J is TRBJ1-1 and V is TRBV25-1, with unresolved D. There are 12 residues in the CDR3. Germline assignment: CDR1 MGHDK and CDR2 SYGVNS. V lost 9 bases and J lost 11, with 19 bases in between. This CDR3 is CASGSGGRQAFF. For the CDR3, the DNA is TGTGCCAGTGGGAGTGGTGGGAGGCAGGCTTTCTTT.

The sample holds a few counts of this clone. CDR3 bases: TGTGCCAGCAGCTTAGCTGCCTACACAGATACGCAGTATTTT. Translating it yields CASSLAAYTDTQYF. This rearrangement joins TRBV7-8 to TRBJ2-3; no clear D. The CDR3 consists of 14 residues. V shed 0 bases and J shed 2 bases, with 6 bases lying between them. From germline, CDR1 is SGHVS and CDR2 FQNEAQ.

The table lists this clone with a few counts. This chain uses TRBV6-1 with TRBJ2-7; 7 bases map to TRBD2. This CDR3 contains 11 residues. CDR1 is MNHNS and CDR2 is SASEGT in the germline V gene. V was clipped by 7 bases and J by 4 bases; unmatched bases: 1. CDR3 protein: CASTGGYEQYF. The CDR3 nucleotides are TGTGCCAGCACCGGGGGGTACGAGCAGTACTTC.